This T cell receptor (beta chain) comes out of a study of T cell changes during pregnancy in multiple sclerosis. The protocol was immunoSEQ multiplex PCR, while the TCRdb copy is restricted to in-frame clones and leaves out a portion. The sample lists fewer than 40,000 clones; about nine tenths were seen once. This clone showed up just once. This CDR3 has 14 amino acids. The germline CDR1 and CDR2 sequences are SGHDN and FVKESK. Trimming took off 4 bases at V and 0 bases at J, with 7 bases between the two ends. This TCR was sampled from a female donor in good health, enrolled as a control in a pregnancy study. V is TRBV14 and J is TRBJ2-1; no firm D call. The sequenced sample was CD4+ T cells from peripheral blood mononuclear cells, obtained in the first trimester of pregnancy. CDR3 amino acids: CASSRLLSYNEQFF. DNA for the CDR3: TGTGCCAGCAGCCGCTTACTCTCCTACAATGAGCAGTTCTTC.